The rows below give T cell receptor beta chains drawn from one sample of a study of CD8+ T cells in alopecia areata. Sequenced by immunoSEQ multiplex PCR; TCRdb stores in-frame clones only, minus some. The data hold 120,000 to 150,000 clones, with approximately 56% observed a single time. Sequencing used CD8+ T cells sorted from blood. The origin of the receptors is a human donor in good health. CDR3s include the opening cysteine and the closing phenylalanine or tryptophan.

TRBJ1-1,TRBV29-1,CSGQGVDTEAFF
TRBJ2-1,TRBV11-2,CASSRTSGRLWQFF
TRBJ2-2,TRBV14,CASSQVFGELFF
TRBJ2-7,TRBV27,CASGLPYEQYF
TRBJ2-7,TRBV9,CASSEGTGNSYEQYF
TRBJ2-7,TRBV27,CASSSGGYEQYF
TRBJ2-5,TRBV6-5,CASSYSVQLQETQYF
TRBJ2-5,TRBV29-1,CSVRNAETQYF
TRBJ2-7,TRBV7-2,CASSLEDQYEQYF
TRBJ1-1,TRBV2,CASTPQGQGIHEAFF
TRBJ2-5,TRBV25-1,CASSDNPGQYQETQYF
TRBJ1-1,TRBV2,CASSVHSGGVNTEAFF
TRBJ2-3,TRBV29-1,CSVGTSGITDTQYF
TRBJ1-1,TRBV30,CAWSVSGATEAFF
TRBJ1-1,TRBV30,CAWSGPVGNTEAFF
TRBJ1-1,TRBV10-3,CAISESGGRVAFF
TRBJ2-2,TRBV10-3,CAISEPEDRGHTGELFF
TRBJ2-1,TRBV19,CASSIGVEQFF
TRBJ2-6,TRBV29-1,CSVVIRSRPFSGANVLTF
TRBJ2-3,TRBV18,CASSPRGSSTDTQYF
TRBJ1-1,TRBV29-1,CSVKGTGPEAFF
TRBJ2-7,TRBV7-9,CASSLRGVYEQYF
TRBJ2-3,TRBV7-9,CASTPTDTQYF
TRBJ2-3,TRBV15,CATKGLPSTDTQYF
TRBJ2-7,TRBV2,CASGGYEQYF
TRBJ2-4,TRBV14,CASSQDQGPKNIQYF
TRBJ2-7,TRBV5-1,CASSFMEGAYEQYF
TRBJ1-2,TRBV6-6,CASNAASNYGYTF
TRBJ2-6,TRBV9,CASRSDVLTF
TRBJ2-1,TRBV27,CASSLEGDSHNEQFF
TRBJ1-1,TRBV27,CASSRQSNTEAFF
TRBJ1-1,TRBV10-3,CAISEGATEAFF
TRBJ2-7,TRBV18,CASSPPTGQGLYEQYF
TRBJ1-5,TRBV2,CASRSGQGNQPQHF
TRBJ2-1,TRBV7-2,CASTWGAGIHEQFF
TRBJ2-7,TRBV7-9,CASSLGRGPYEQYF
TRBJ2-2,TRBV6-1,CASSDRQADTGELFF
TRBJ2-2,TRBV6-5,CASSERTTGELFF
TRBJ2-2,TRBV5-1,CASSFRTSGGGGELFF
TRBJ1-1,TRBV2,CASSEAGFAAFF
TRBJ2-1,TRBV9,CASSVSGTPMVDEQFF
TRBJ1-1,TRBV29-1,CSVVVVLNTEAFF
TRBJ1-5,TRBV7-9,CASSTEGQNQPQHF
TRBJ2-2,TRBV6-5,CASSYRAGTNTGELFF
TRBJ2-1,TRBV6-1,CASSDHQTGEWSSYNEQFF
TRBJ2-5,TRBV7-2,CASRPGQRWFQETQYF